This TCR beta chain emerged from a study of T cells in localized non-small cell lung cancer. Notes on the study in general: Maximal T cell clonality occurred in uninvolved adjacent lung, with tumor ranking below it. When the top 100 tumor clones were examined, a median about 60 of them also appeared in the adjacent lung, which was paired and uninvolved. Tumor samples were not multi-region, leaving intratumor heterogeneity unexcluded. Longer survival (overall) was linked to higher T cell density in blood.

Germline CDR1 SEHNR, CDR2 FQNEAQ (reference sequence). V lost 5 bases, J lost 4 bases, and 15 bases lay in between. This CDR3 contains 15 residues. Concerning this clone itself: Its cognate antigen is unknown.

The table came from immunoSEQ multiplex PCR; TCRdb's copy has only in-frame clones and leaves some out. The sample contains 59,000 or so clones, approximately 90% of which appear only once. The sequences come from peripheral blood, collected before any cancer treatment. This TCR was sampled from a man aged 35-75 years with stage I lung adenocarcinoma. The chain is built from TRBV7-9 and TRBJ2-1, with a tentative D call TRBD2 (6 bases). DNA for the CDR3: TGTGCCAGCAGCCAGGGACTCCCTACTTACAATGAGCAGTTCTTC. Encoded protein: CASSQGLPTYNEQFF. Together with reference TRBV7-9 and TRBJ2-1, the CDR3 gives the full variable domain: DTGVSQNPRHKITKRGQNVTFRCDPISEHNRLYWYRQTLGQGPEFLTYFQNEAQLEKSRLLSDRFSAERPKGSFSTLEIQRTEQGDSAMYLCASSQGLPTYNEQFFGPGTRLTVL.